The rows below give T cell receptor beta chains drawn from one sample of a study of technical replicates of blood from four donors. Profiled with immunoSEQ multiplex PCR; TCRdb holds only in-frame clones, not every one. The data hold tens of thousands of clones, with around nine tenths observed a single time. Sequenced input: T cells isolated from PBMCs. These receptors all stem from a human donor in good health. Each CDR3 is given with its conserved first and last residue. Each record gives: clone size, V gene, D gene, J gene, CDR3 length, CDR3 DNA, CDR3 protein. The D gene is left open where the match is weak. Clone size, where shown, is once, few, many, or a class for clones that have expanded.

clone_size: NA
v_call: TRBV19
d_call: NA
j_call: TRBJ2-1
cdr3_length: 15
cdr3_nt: TGTGCCAGTAGTATTTTAGCGGCTTCCTACAATGAGCAGTTCTTC
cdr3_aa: CASSILAASYNEQFF

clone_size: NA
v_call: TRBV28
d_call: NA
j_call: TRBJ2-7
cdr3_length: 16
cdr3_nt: TGTGCCAGCAGTCACCACTCTTCCCCCGCGGCCTACGAGCAGTACTTC
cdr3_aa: CASSHHSSPAAYEQYF

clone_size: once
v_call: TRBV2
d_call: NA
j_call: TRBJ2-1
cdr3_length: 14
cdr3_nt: TGTGCCAGCAGTGTAGGGGGAGGGTGGAATGAGCAGTTCTTC
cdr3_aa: CASSVGGGWNEQFF

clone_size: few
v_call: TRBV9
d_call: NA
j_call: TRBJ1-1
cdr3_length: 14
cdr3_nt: TGTGCCAGCAGCGTAGTCGGAGGGAACACTGAAGCTTTCTTT
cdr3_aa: CASSVVGGNTEAFF

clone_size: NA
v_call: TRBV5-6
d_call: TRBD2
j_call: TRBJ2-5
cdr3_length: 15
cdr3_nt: TGTGCCAGCAGCCTCTTAGCGGGGCCAGGGGAGACCCAGTACTTC
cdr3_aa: CASSLLAGPGETQYF

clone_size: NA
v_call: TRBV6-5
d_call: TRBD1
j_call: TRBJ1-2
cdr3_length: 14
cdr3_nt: TGTGCCAGCAGTCGGGACAGGTCGGAGTATGGCTACACCTTC
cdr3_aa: CASSRDRSEYGYTF

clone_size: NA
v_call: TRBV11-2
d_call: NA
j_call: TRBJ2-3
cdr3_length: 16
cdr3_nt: TGTGCCAGCAGCTTTATGGGGAAGGGAGGCACAGATACGCAGTATTTT
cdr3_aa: CASSFMGKGGTDTQYF

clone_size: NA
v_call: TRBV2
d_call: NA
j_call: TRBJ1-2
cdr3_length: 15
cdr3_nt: TGTGCCAGCAGGTCGGAGAGGGTCGGAAACTATGGCTACACCTTC
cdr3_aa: CASRSERVGNYGYTF

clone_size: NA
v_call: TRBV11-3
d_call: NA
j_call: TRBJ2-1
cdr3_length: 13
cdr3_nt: TGTGCCAGCAGCTTAGCGGGAGTGGGTGAGCAGTTCTTC
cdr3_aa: CASSLAGVGEQFF

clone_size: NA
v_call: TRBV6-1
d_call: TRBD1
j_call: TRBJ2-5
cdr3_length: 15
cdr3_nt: TGTGCCAGCAGTGTCTACAGGGGGAGGCAAGAGACCCAGTACTTC
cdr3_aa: CASSVYRGRQETQYF

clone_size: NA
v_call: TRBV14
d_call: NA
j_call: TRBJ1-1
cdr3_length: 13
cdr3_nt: TGTGCCAGCGGCTTTTTACCCGTCACTGAAGCTTTCTTT
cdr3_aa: CASGFLPVTEAFF

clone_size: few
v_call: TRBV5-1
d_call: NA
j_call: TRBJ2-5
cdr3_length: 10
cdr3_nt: TGCGCCATCCGGTATGAGACCCAGTACTTC
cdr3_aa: CAIRYETQYF

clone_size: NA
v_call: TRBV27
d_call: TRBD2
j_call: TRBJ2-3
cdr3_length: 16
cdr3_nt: TGTGCCAGCAGTCCCCTCAGAGCGGGAGGTGCAGATACGCAGTATTTT
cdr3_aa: CASSPLRAGGADTQYF

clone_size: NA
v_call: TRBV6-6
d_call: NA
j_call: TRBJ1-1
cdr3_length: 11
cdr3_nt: TGTGCCATAGGACAGTCTATTGAAGCTTTCTTT
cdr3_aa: CAIGQSIEAFF

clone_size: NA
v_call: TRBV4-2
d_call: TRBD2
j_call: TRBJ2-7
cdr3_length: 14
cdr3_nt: TGTGCCAGCAGTCCCAAGCGGGAGGGCAACGAGCAGTACTTC
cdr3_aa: CASSPKREGNEQYF

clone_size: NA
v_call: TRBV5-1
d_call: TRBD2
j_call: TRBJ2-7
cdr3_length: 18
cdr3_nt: TGCGCCAGCAGCTCCATTCCTAGCGGGAGGGCCTCCGTTTTTGAGCAGTACTTC
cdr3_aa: CASSSIPSGRASVFEQYF

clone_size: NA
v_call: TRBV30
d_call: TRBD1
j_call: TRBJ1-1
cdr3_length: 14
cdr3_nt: TGTGCCTGGAGACGGGACAGGGGAATTATTGAAGCTTTCTTT
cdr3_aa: CAWRRDRGIIEAFF

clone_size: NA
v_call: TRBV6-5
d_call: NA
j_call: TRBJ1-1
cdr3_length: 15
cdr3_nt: TGTGCCAGCAGCTTTAACGGGATCATGAACACTGAAGCTTTCTTT
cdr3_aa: CASSFNGIMNTEAFF